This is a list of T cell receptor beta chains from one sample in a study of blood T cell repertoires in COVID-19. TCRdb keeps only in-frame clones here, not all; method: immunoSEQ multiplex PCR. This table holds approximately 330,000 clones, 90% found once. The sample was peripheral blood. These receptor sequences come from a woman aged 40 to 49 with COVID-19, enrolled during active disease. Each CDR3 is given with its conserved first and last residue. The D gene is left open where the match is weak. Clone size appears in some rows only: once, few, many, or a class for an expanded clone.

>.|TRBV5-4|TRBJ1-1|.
CASSLVRGSNTEAFF
TGTGCCAGCAGCCTTGTCCGGGGTTCGAACACTGAAGCTTTCTTT
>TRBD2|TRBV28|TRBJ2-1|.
CASSLDSGRPPTYSEQFF
TGTGCCAGCAGTTTAGATAGCGGGAGGCCTCCTACCTACAGTGAGCAGTTCTTC
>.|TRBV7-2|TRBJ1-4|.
CASSLGTVHAEKLFF
TGTGCCAGCAGCTTAGGAACAGTTCATGCCGAAAAACTGTTTTTT
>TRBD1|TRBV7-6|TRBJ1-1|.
CASSSRQGASGTEAFF
TGTGCCAGCAGCTCCCGACAGGGCGCATCTGGCACTGAAGCTTTCTTT
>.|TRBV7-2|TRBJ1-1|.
CASSFGLIAGEAFF
TGTGCCAGCAGCTTCGGGTTGATCGCCGGTGAAGCTTTCTTT
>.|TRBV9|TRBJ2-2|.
CASSIRSVGELFF
TGTGCCAGCAGCATTCGATCGGTCGGGGAGCTGTTTTTT
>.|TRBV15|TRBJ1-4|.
CATSRGDARLGSEKLFF
TGTGCCACCAGCAGAGGCGACGCCAGGCTTGGGAGTGAAAAACTGTTTTTT
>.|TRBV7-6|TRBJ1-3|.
CASSFNTLGDRNTIYF
TGTGCCAGCAGCTTCAACACCCTCGGGGATAGAAACACCATATATTTT
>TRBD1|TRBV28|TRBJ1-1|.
CASSFRVRGTDLNTEAFF
TGTGCCAGCAGTTTTAGGGTCCGGGGGACAGACTTGAACACTGAAGCTTTCTTT
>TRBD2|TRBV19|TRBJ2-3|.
CATAGITDTQYF
TGTGCCACAGCGGGAATCACAGATACGCAGTATTTT
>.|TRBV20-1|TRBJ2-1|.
CSAREANEQFF
TGCAGTGCTAGAGAAGCCAATGAGCAGTTCTTC
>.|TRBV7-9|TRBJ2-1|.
CASSSRSDEQFF
TGTGCCAGCAGCTCCCGATCGGATGAGCAGTTCTTC
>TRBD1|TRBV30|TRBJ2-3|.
CAWDRGSTDTQYF
TGTGCCTGGGACAGGGGGTCCACAGATACGCAGTATTTT
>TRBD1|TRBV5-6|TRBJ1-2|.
CASSRQGLINYGYTF
TGTGCCAGCAGCCGACAGGGTTTAATTAACTATGGCTACACCTTC
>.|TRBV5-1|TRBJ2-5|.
CASSLASGGVSETQYF
TGCGCCAGCAGCTTGGCCTCAGGAGGGGTTTCAGAGACCCAGTACTTC
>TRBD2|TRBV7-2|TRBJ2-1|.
CASRPPGRRGWNEQFF
TGTGCCAGCAGACCCCCCGGTCGGCGGGGGTGGAATGAGCAGTTCTTC
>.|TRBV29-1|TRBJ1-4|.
CSVPRIQGGKEKLFF
TGCAGCGTTCCCCGGATACAGGGTGGAAAGGAAAAACTGTTTTTT
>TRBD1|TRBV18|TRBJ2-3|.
CASSHRDRYTDTQYF
TGTGCCAGCTCACACCGGGACAGGTACACAGATACGCAGTATTTT
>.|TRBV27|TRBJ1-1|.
CASSPLTGSRGTEAFF
TGTGCCAGCAGTCCACTGACAGGTTCTAGAGGGACTGAAGCTTTCTTT
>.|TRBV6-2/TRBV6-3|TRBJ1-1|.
CASSYSRKHMNTEAFF
TGTGCCAGCAGTTACTCCAGGAAACACATGAACACTGAAGCTTTCTTT
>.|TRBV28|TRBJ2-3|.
CASSLGPLGVDTQYF
TGTGCCAGCAGTTTAGGTCCCCTAGGAGTCGATACGCAGTATTTT
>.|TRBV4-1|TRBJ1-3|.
CASSQDRVYSGNTIYF
TGCGCCAGCAGCCAAGATCGGGTATACTCTGGAAACACCATATATTTT
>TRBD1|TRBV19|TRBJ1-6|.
CASSIDPGLDRANNSPLHF
TGTGCCAGTAGTATAGATCCGGGCCTGGACAGGGCGAATAATTCACCCCTCCACTTT
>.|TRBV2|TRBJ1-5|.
CASSEVPSHQPQHF
TGTGCCAGCAGTGAAGTCCCGTCCCATCAGCCCCAGCATTTT
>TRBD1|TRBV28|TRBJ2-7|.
CASSLEDRVRNEQYF
TGTGCCAGCAGTTTAGAGGACAGGGTGAGGAACGAGCAGTACTTC
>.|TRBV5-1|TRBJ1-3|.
CASSFTSSGNTIYF
TGCGCCAGCAGCTTCACGAGCTCTGGAAACACCATATATTTT
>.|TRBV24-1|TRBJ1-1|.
CATSDPAGEAFF
TGTGCCACCAGTGACCCAGCAGGGGAAGCTTTCTTT
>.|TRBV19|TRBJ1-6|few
CASIEAGGSSPLHF
TGTGCCAGTATAGAGGCGGGGGGAAGCTCACCCCTCCACTTT
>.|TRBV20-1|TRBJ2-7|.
CSASTGLPGMSYEQYF
TGCAGTGCTAGTACCGGGTTGCCCGGCATGTCCTACGAGCAGTACTTC
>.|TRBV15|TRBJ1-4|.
CATSRDFSGEKLFF
TGTGCCACCAGCAGAGATTTCTCGGGTGAAAAACTGTTTTTT
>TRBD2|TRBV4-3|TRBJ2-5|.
CASSKLAGEETQYF
TGCGCCAGCAGCAAACTAGCGGGGGAAGAGACCCAGTACTTC
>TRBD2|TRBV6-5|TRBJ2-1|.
CASSYSGTRDEQFF
TGTGCCAGCAGTTACAGCGGGACGAGGGATGAGCAGTTCTTC
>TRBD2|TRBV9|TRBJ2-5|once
CASSVATSGGRGTQYF
TGTGCCAGCAGCGTAGCGACTAGCGGGGGCCGGGGGACCCAGTACTTC
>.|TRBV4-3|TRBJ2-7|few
CASSQDHRDEQYF
TGCGCCAGCAGCCAAGATCACCGGGACGAGCAGTACTTC
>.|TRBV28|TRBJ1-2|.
CASSSSGRQNYGYTF
TGTGCCAGCAGTTCCTCGGGCAGACAGAACTATGGCTACACCTTC
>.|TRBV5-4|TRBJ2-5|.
CASSFRGGQETQYF
TGTGCCAGCAGCTTCAGGGGCGGGCAAGAGACCCAGTACTTC
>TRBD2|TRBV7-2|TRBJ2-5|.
CASSFQAGAGWETQYF
TGTGCCAGCAGCTTCCAGGCGGGAGCCGGGTGGGAGACCCAGTACTTC
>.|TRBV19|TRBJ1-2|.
CASSSTYGYTF
TGTGCCAGTAGTTCAACTTATGGCTACACCTTC
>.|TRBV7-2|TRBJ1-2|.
CASSLASQGRYGYTF
TGTGCCAGCAGCTTAGCTTCTCAGGGTCGCTATGGCTACACCTTC
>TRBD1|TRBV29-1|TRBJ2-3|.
CSGGQGKDTQYF
TGCAGCGGGGGACAGGGGAAAGATACGCAGTATTTT
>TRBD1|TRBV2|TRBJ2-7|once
CASPSRDRGEQYF
TGTGCCAGCCCCAGCCGGGACAGGGGTGAGCAGTACTTC
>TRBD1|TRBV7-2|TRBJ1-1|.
CASSLGRGLVGTEAFF
TGTGCCAGCAGCTTAGGAAGGGGGCTCGTGGGAACTGAAGCTTTCTTT
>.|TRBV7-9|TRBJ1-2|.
CASSSGTPDGYTF
TGTGCCAGCAGCTCGGGGACTCCAGATGGCTACACCTTC
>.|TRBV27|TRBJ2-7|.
CASSLAPGLFYEQYF
TGTGCCAGCAGTTTGGCACCGGGACTGTTCTACGAGCAGTACTTC
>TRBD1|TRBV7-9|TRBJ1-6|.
CASSVGTANSPLHF
TGTGCCAGCAGCGTCGGGACAGCTAATTCACCCCTCCACTTT
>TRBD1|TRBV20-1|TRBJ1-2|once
CSARDLGQAAF
TGCAGTGCTAGAGATCTGGGACAGGCCGCGTTC
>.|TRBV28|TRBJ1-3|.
CASSSPGARGNTIYF
TGTGCCAGCAGTTCTCCAGGGGCGCGAGGAAACACCATATATTTT
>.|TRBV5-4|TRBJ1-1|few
CASSYGAGLNTEAFF
TGTGCCAGCAGCTATGGGGCGGGATTGAACACTGAAGCTTTCTTT
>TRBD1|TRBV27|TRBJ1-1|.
CASSLQARGSGNRGKAFF
TGTGCCAGCAGTTTACAAGCTCGGGGCTCGGGCAACAGGGGGAAAGCTTTCTTT
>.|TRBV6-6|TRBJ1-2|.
CASSPGHYGYTF
TGTGCCAGCAGCCCAGGTCACTATGGCTACACCTTC
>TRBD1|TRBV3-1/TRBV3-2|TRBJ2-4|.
CASSQRGQGRRIDIQYF
TGTGCCAGCAGCCAAAGGGGACAGGGGAGAAGGATAGACATTCAGTACTTC
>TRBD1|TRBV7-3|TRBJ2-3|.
CASSRMPTGRKDTQYF
TGTGCCAGCAGCCGAATGCCGACAGGGCGGAAAGATACGCAGTATTTT